The rows below give T cell receptor beta chains drawn from one sample of a study of cytomegalovirus exposure and HLA in healthy donors. The protocol was immunoSEQ multiplex PCR, while the TCRdb copy is restricted to in-frame clones and leaves out a portion. The profile shows 35,000 to 45,000 clones, roughly half of them singletons. What was sequenced was PBMCs. These receptors were taken from a human donor in good health. The CDR3 runs from the conserved cysteine through the conserved F or W. The order of the fields is V gene, CDR3 protein.

V: TRBV7-2
CDR3: CASSSSGGLGKNIQYF

V: TRBV4-3
CDR3: CASSQALAGGPYF

V: TRBV28
CDR3: CASSSDPPTGPKSYEQYF

V: TRBV7-6
CDR3: CASSSQPGSSYGYTF

V: TRBV19
CDR3: CASSRTGGLTDTQYF

V: TRBV5-8
CDR3: CASSLAFGGTNEKLFF

V: TRBV7-3
CDR3: CASSQTSGTGANEQFF

V: TRBV5-1
CDR3: CASSPLGLAGPGDTQYF

V: TRBV7-2
CDR3: CANSVGSLSGNTIYF

V: TRBV4-2
CDR3: CASSRDRGGSTDTQYF

V: TRBV25-1
CDR3: CASSEYPQGKETQYF

V: TRBV5-6
CDR3: CASSPGVTTDTQYF

V: TRBV7-9
CDR3: CASSLSPQGIYTEAFF

V: TRBV18
CDR3: CASSPGGAVNTEAFF

V: TRBV5-4
CDR3: CASSLSHLNTEAFF

V: TRBV9
CDR3: CASSVVSGNFPAFF

V: TRBV2
CDR3: CASSSGQTTDYGYTF

V: TRBV6-5
CDR3: CASGGTGRASGELFF

V: TRBV7-2
CDR3: CASSPIGGAGNTEAFF

V: TRBV4-2
CDR3: CASSLRATNTGELFF

V: TRBV4-3
CDR3: CASSGAGTSGGPRKDEQFF

V: TRBV2
CDR3: CASTLQDLNTEAFF

V: TRBV10-3
CDR3: CAIRGQGFSPLHF

V: TRBV9
CDR3: CASSVAGVGGPETQYF

V: TRBV7-3
CDR3: CASSLTRESYGYTF

V: TRBV6-6
CDR3: CASKSTLKDEQYF

V: TRBV5-4
CDR3: CASSLVGSQLYGYTF

V: TRBV27
CDR3: CASTPQRGNNSPLHF

V: TRBV28
CDR3: CASSKGQGGNTIYF

V: TRBV29-1
CDR3: CSVERVMNTEAFF

V: TRBV9
CDR3: CASSVGSSGRDTQYF

V: TRBV7-9
CDR3: CASSLWGQAKDEQFF

V: TRBV7-2
CDR3: CASSPTGLSGRATDTQYF

V: TRBV6-6
CDR3: CASSYSLLTGTGELFF

V: TRBV13
CDR3: CASMTSGLPPLNEQFF

V: TRBV5-6
CDR3: CASSYGTSGGADTQYF

V: TRBV18
CDR3: CASSPGHEGQPQHF

V: TRBV7-8
CDR3: CASSLVPHHRGTEAFF

V: TRBV21-1
CDR3: CASTLRVGDRAKSEAFF

V: TRBV19
CDR3: CASSLIQARSAQHF

V: TRBV6-6
CDR3: CASSYSDRGAYEQYF

V: TRBV11-2
CDR3: CASSLVNLYEQYF

V: TRBV9
CDR3: CASSVVGSSHNEQFF

V: TRBV28
CDR3: CASSLVFRGYNGYTF

V: TRBV4-3
CDR3: CASSQGQVNTGELFF

V: TRBV7-2
CDR3: CASSFIGGTEAFF

V: TRBV5-6
CDR3: CASILGAGEGHGYTF

V: TRBV4-3
CDR3: CASSQAWVTGEDYEQYF